This TCR beta chain derives from a study of T cells in Graves' hyperthyroidism and ophthalmopathy. Overall study: The authors collected peripheral blood at initial diagnosis, before any treatment.

Authors of the study amplified TCR beta CDR3 regions from RNA transcripts. HTBI primers were the set used in a first-round RT-PCR of the TCR CDR3. Via MiXCR, TCRdb re-called the multiplex PCR reads, giving one row per CDR3 protein. The sample records almost 600,000 distinct CDR3 sequences, over 11% being singletons. At least ten counts were recorded for this clonotype. CDR1 is MNHEY and CDR2 is SVGEGT in the germline V gene. This CDR3 spans 13 amino acids. V lost 5 bases and J lost 2, with 10 bases in between. The patients, who ranged from 18 to 65 in age, presented with newly diagnosed hyperthyroidism lasting under 2 months. Not enrolled were patients with uncontrolled infection, other autoimmune disease, pregnancy or lactation. It was roughly 10 ml of fresh peripheral blood that supplied the PBMCs.

The chain has TRBV6-2 or TRBV6-3 and TRBJ2-7, with TRBD2 as a possible D gene (6 bases). The sequencing input was blood. This clonotype was obtained from a woman in her twenties or thirties with Graves' hyperthyroidism that later progressed to Graves' ophthalmopathy. CDR3 DNA: TGTGCCAGCAGTCGGGACTTGGCCTACGAGCAGTACTTC. Translation gives CASSRDLAYEQYF.